This T cell receptor beta chain was documented in a study of shared clonotypes between healthy human individuals. This clone was observed a single time. Using immunoSEQ multiplex PCR, the repertoire was profiled, and TCRdb retains in-frame clones only, with some absent. The table lists fewer than 2.5 million clones, 90% to 95% of them singletons. CDR1 is SQVTM, CDR2 ANQGSEA, per germline. The V gene lost 4 bases and the J gene lost 3 bases, with 7 bases spanning the gap. CDR3 length equals 12 residues. Sequenced: naive CD4+ T cells from PBMCs. Subset denoted: CD45RA+ positively selected. The receptor's source is a man in his late teens or twenties in good health. Some clones in this sample may be carry-over from other donors' samples. V usage is TRBV29-1 and J usage is TRBJ2-4, with D perhaps TRBD2 (5 bases). CDR3 sequence (DNA): TGCAGCGTTGTGGACTTCAAAAACATTCAGTACTTC. It translates to CSVVDFKNIQYF.